This TCR beta chain appears in the sequencing data of a study of circulating and synovial CD4+ cells in juvenile arthritis. Study-wide points: These blood cells shared more CDR3 sequences with synovium than bulk blood. CPL and bulk CD4 samples differed at least tenfold in T cell genomes. Deeper sequencing increased measured overlap with synovial clonotypes.

The length of the CDR3 is 14 residues. Germline values: CDR1 KGHSH, CDR2 LQKENI. The V end lost 3 bases, the J end lost 1 base, and 10 bases lay between the germline ends. Produced via immunoSEQ multiplex PCR; TCRdb's table is partial and in-frame only. The repertoire has tens of thousands of clones, about 95% of them found once; the top ten carry more than 0.15%. Turning to this clone: Its antigen is not identified.

Samples derive from patients with active juvenile idiopathic arthritis. The specimen sequenced was CD4+ T cells from blood. The rearrangement links TRBV18 to TRBJ2-7; weak D call: TRBD1 (7 bases). This sequence was found in a human donor with juvenile idiopathic arthritis. CDR3 amino acids: CASSPTGRSYEQYF. As DNA, the CDR3 is TGTGCCAGCTCACCGACAGGGAGGTCCTACGAGCAGTACTTC.